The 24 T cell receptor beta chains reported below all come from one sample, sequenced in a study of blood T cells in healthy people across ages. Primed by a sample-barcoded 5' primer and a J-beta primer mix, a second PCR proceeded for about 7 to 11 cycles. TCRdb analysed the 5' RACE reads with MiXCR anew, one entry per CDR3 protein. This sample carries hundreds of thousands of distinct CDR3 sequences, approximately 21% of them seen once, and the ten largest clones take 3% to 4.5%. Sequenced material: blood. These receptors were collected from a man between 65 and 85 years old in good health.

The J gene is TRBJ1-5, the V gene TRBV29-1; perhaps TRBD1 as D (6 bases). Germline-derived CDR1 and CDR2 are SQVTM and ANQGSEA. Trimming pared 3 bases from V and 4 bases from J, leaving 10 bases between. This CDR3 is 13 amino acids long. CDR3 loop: CSVDQGRNQPQHF. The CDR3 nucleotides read TGCAGCGTTGATCAGGGGCGGAATCAGCCCCAGCATTTT.

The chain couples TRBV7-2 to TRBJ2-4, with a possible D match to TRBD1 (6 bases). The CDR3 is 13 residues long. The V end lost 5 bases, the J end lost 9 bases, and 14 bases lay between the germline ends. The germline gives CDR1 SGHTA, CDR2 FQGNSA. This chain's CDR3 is CASSIPGASIQYF. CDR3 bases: TGTGCCAGCAGCATCCCAGGGGCGAGCATTCAGTACTTC.

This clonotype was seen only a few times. Written as DNA, the CDR3 is TGTGCCACCAGCAGAGAAGGGGAGACCCAGTACTTC. Translated: CATSREGETQYF. The rearrangement joins TRBV15 to TRBJ2-5; D is ambiguous. Trimming pared 0 bases from V and 5 bases from J, leaving 4 bases between. Germline V CDR1 and CDR2: LNHNV, YYDKDF (reference sequence). This CDR3 spans 12 amino acids.

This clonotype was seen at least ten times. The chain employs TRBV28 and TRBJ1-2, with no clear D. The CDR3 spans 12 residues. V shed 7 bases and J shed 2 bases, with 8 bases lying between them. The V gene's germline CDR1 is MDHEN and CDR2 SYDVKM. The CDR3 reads CASTGLNYGYTF. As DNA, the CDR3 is TGTGCCAGCACCGGACTAAACTATGGCTACACCTTC.

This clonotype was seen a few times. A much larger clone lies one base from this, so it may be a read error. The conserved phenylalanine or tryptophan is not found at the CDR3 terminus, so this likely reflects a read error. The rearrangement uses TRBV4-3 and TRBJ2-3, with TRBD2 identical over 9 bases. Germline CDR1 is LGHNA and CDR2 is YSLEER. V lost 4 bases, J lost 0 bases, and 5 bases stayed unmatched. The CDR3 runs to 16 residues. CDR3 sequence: CASSPWTSESTDTQYS. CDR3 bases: TGCGCCAGCAGCCCCTGGACTAGCGAAAGCACAGATACGCAGTATTCT.

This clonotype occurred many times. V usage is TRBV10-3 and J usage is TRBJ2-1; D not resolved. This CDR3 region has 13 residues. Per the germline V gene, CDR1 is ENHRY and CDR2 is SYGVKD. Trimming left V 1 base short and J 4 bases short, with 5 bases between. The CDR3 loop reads CAISEFPYNEQFF. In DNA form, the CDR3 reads TGTGCCATCAGTGAGTTTCCGTACAATGAGCAGTTCTTC.

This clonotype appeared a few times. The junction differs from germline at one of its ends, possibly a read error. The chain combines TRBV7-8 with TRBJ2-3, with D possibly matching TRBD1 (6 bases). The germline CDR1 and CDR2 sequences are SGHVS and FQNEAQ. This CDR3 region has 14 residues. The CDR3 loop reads CVSSMGQHTDTQYF. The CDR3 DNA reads TGTGTCAGCAGCATGGGACAACACACAGATACGCAGTATTTT.

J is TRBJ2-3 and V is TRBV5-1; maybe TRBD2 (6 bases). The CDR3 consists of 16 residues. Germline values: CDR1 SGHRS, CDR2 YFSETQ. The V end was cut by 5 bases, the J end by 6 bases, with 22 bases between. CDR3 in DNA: TGCGCCAGCAGGAAAGCTAGCCGGGAGCAATTGGATACGCAGTATTTT. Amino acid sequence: CASRKASREQLDTQYF.

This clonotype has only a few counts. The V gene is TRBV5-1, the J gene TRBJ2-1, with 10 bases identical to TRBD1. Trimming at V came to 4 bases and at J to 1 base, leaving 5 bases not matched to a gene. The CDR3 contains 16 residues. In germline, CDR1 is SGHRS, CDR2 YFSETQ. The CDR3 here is CASSPGQGTSYNEQFF. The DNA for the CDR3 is TGCGCCAGCAGCCCGGGACAGGGGACGTCCTACAATGAGCAGTTCTTC.

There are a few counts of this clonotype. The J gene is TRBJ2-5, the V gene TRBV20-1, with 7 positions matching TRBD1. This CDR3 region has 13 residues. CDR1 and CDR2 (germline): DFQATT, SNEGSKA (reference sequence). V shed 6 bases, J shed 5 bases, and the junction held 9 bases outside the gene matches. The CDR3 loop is CSATDRVSETQYF. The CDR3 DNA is TGCAGTGCCACCGACAGGGTCAGTGAGACCCAGTACTTC.

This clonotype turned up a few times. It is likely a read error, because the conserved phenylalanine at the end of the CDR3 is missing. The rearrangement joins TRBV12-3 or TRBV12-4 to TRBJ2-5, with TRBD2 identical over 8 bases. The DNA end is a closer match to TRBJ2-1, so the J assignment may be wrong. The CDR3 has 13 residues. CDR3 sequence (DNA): TGTGCCAGCAGTTTGTTTAGCGGGGAAGAGCAGTTCTCC. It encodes CASSLFSGEEQFS.

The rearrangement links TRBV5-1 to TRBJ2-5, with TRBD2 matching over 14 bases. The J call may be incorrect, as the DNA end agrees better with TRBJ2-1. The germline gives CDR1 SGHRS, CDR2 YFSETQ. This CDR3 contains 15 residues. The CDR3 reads CASSWGLAGVVEQFF. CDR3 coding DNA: TGCGCCAGCAGCTGGGGACTAGCGGGAGTTGTTGAGCAGTTCTTC.

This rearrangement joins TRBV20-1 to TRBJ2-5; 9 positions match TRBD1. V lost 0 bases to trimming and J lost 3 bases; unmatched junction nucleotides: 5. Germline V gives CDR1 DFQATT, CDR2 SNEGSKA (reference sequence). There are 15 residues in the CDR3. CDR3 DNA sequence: TGCAGTGCTAGAGATGGCCGGGACAGGGAAGAGACCCAGTACTTC. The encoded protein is CSARDGRDREETQYF.

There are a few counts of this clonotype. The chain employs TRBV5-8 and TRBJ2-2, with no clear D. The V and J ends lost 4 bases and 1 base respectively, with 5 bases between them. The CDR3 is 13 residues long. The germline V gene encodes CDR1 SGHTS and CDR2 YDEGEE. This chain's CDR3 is CASSTWNTGELFF. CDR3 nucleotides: TGTGCCAGCAGCACCTGGAACACCGGGGAGCTGTTTTTT.

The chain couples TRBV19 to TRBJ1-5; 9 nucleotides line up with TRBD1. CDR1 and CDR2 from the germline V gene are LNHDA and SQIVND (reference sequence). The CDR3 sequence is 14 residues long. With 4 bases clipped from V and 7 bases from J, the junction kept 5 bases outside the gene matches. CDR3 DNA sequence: TGTGCCAGTAGTACGGGGACAGGGTGGCAGCCCCAGCATTTT. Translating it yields CASSTGTGWQPQHF.

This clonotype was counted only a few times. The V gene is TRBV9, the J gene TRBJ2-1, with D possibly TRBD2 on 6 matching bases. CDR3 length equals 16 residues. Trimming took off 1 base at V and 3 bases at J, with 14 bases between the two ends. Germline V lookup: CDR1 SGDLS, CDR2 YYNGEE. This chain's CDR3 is CASSVRAGTVYNEQFF. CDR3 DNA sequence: TGTGCCAGCAGCGTAAGAGCCGGGACTGTCTACAATGAGCAGTTCTTC.

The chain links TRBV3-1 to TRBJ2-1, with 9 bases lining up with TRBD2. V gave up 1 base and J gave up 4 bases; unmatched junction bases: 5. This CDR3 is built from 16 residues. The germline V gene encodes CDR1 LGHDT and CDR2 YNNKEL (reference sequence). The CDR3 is CASSQGAGGPYNEQFF. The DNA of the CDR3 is TGTGCCAGCAGCCAAGGGGCGGGAGGGCCTTACAATGAGCAGTTCTTC.

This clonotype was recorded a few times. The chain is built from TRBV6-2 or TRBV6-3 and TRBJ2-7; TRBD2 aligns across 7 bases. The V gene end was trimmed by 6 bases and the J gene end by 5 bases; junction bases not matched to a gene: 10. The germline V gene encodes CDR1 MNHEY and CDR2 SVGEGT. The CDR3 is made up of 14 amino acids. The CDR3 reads CASSVRGSINEQYF. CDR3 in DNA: TGTGCCAGCAGCGTCCGCGGGAGTATCAACGAGCAGTACTTC.

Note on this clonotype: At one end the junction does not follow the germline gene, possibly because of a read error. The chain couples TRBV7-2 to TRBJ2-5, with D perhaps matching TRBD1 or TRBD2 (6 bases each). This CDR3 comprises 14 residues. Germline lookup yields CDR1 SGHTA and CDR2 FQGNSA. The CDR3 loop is CASTLGGLKETQYF. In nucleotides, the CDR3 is TGTGCCAGCACCTTAGGGGGACTGAAAGAGACCCAGTACTTC. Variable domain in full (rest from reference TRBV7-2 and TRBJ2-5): GAGVSQSPSNKVTEKGKDVELRCDPISGHTALYWYRQSLGQGLEFLIYFQGNSAPDKSGLPSDRFSAERTGGSVSTLTIQRTQQEDSAVYLCASTLGGLKETQYFGPGTRLLVL.

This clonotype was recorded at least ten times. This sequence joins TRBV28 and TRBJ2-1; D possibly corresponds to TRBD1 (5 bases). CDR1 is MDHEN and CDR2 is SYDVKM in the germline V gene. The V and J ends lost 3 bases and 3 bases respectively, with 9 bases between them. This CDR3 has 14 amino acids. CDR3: CASSLPGYYNEQFF. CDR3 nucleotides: TGTGCCAGCAGTTTGCCAGGGTACTACAATGAGCAGTTCTTC.

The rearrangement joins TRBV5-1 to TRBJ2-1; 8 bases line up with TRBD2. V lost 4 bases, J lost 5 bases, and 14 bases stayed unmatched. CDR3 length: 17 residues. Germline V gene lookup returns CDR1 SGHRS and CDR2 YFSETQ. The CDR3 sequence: CASSPGQLLAGNNEQFF. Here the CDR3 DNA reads TGCGCCAGCAGCCCCGGACAGCTCCTAGCGGGTAACAATGAGCAGTTCTTC. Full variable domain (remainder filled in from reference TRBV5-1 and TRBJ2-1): KAGVTQTPRYLIKTRGQQVTLSCSPISGHRSVSWYQQTPGQGLQFLFEYFSETQRNKGNFPGRFSGRQFSNSRSEMNVSTLELGDSALYLCASSPGQLLAGNNEQFFGPGTRLTVL.

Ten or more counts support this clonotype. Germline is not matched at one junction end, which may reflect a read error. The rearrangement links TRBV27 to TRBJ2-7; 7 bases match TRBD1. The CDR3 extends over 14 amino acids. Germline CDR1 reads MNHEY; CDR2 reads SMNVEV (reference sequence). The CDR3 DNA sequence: TGCGCCAGCAGCTTGAGGGGGACAGCCTACGAGCAGTACTTC. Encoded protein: CASSLRGTAYEQYF.

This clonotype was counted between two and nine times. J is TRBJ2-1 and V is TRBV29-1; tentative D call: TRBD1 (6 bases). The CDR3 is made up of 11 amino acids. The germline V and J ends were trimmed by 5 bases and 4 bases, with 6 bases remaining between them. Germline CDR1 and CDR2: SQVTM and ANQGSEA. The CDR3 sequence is CSVTGYNEQFF. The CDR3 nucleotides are TGCAGCGTTACAGGGTACAATGAGCAGTTCTTC.

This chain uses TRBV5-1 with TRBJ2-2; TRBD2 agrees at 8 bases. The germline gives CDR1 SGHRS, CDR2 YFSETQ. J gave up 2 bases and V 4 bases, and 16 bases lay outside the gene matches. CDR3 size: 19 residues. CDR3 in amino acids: CASSRRTGLAEINTGELFF. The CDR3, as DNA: TGCGCCAGCAGCCGGCGAACTGGACTAGCAGAAATTAACACCGGGGAGCTGTTTTTT.